This TCR beta chain was recorded in a study of Graves' ophthalmopathy and Graves' hyperthyroidism. This clonotype occurred a few times. Amplification targeted the TCR beta CDR3 regions, with RNA transcripts as the source material. After a first-round RT-PCR with HTBI primers, a second-round multiplex PCR was run. MiXCR, applied by TCRdb to the multiplex PCR reads, yields one record per CDR3 protein. The table has over a million distinct CDR3 sequences, about 40% seen once; the top ten hold 11%. The CDR3 runs to 12 residues. V lost 3 bases to trimming and J lost 13 bases; unmatched junction nucleotides: 7. Looked up from germline, CDR1 is SGHTA and CDR2 is FQGTGA.

The chain links TRBV7-3 to TRBJ2-5, with 8 bases identical to TRBD1. Sequences were obtained from peripheral blood or thyroid tissue (not recorded which). The receptor was isolated from an adult man with Graves' hyperthyroidism. The CDR3 region is CASSFPRGPPYF. In nucleotides, the CDR3 is TGTGCCAGCAGCTTCCCCAGGGGGCCTCCGTACTTC.